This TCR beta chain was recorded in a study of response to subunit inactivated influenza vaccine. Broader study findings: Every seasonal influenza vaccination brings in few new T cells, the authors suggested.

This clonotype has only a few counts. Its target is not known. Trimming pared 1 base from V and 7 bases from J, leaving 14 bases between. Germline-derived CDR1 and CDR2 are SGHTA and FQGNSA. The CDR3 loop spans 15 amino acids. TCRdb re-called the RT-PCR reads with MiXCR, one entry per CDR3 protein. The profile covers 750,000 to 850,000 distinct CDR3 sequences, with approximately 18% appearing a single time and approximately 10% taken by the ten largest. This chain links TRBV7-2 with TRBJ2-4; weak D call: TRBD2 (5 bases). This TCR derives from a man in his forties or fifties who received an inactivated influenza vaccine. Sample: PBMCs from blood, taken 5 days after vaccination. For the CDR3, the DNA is TGTGCCAGCAGCTTAGATTCGGTGGGAGTCAACATTCAGTACTTC. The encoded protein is CASSLDSVGVNIQYF.